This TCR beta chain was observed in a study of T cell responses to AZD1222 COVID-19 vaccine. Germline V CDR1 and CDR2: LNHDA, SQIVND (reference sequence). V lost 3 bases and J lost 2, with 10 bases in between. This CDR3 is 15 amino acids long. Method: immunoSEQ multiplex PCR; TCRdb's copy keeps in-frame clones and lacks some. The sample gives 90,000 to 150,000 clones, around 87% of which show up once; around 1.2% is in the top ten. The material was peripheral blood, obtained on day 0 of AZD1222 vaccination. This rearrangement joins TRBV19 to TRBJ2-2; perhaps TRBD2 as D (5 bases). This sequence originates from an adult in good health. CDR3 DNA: TGTGCCAGTAGTATCGTCAGACTAAACACCGGGGAGCTGTTTTTT. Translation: CASSIVRLNTGELFF.